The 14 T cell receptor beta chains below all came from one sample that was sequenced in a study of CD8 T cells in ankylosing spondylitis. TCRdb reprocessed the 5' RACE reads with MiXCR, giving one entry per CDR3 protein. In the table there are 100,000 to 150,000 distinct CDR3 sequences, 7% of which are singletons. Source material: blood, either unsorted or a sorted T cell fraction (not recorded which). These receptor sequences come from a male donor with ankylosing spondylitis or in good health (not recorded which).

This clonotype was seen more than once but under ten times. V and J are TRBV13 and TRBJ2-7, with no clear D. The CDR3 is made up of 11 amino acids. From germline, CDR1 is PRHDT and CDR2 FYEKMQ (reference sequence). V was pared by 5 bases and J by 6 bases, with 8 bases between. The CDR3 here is CASSRDFEQYF. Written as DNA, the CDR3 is TGTGCCAGCAGCCGAGACTTCGAGCAGTACTTC.

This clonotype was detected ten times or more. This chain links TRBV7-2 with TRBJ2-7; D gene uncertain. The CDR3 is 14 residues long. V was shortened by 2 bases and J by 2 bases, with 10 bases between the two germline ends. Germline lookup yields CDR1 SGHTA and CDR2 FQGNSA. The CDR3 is CASSLSLGTYEQYF. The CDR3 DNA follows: TGTGCCAGCAGCTTAAGCCTGGGGACCTACGAGCAGTACTTC.

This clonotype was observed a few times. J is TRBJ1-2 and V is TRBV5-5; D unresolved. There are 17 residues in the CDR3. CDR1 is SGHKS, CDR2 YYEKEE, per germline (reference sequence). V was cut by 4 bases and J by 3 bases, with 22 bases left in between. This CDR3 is CASSPETVTPVHYGYTF. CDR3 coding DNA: TGTGCCAGCAGCCCGGAGACTGTCACCCCCGTCCACTATGGCTACACCTTC.

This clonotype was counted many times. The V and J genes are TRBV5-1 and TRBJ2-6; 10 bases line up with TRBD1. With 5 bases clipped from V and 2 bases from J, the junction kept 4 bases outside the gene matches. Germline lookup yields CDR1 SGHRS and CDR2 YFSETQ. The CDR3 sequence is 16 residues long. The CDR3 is CASSRQGATGANVLTF. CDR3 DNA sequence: TGCGCCAGCAGTCGACAGGGGGCGACTGGGGCCAACGTCCTGACTTTC.

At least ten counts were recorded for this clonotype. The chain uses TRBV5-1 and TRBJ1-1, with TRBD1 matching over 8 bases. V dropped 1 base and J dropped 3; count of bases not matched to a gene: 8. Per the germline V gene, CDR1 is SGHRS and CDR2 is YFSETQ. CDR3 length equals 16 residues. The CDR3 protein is CASSLSGTGYYTEAFF. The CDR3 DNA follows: TGCGCCAGCAGCTTGAGCGGGACAGGATATTACACTGAAGCTTTCTTT. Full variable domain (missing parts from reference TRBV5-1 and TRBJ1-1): KAGVTQTPRYLIKTRGQQVTLSCSPISGHRSVSWYQQTPGQGLQFLFEYFSETQRNKGNFPGRFSGRQFSNSRSEMNVSTLELGDSALYLCASSLSGTGYYTEAFFGQGTRLTVV.

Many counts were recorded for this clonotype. CDR3 DNA sequence: TGTGCCAGCAGCCCCCGGTGGACTAATGAAAAACTGTTTTTT. Encoded protein: CASSPRWTNEKLFF. The chain links TRBV7-2 to TRBJ1-4; D remains unclear. The CDR3 extends over 14 amino acids. The V gene's germline CDR1 is SGHTA and CDR2 FQGNSA. V was cut by 5 bases and J by 2 bases, with 9 bases left in between.

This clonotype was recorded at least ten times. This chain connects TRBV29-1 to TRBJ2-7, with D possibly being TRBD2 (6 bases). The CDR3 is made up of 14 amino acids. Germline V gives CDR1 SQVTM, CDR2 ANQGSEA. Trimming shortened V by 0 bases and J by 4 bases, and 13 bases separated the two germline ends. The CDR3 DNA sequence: TGCAGCGTTGAAGATCCGTCTAGCGTTTACGAGCAGTACTTC. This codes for CSVEDPSSVYEQYF.

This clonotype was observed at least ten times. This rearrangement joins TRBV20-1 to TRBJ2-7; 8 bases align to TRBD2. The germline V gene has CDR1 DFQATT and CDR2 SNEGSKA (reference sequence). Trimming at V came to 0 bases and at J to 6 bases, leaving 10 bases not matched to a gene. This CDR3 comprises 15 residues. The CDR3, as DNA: TGCAGTGCTAGAGATCGAGGAACTAGCGGACTCGAGCAGTACTTC. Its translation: CSARDRGTSGLEQYF.

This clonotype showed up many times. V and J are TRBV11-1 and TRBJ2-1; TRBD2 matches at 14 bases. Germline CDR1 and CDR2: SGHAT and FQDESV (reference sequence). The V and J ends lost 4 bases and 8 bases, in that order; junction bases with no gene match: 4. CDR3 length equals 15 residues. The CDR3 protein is CASSSGTSGSYEQFF. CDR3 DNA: TGTGCCAGCAGCTCCGGGACTAGCGGGAGTTATGAGCAGTTCTTC. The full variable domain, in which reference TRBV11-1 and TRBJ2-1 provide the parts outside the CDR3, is EAEVAQSPRYKITEKSQAVAFWCDPISGHATLYWYRQILGQGPELLVQFQDESVVDDSQLPKDRFSAERLKGVDSTLKIQPAELGDSAMYLCASSSGTSGSYEQFFGPGTRLTVL.

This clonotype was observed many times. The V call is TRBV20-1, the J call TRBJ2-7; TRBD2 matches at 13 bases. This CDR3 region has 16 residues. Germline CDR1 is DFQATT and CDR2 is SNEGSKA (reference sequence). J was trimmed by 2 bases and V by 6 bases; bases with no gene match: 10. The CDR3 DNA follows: TGCAGTGCGGGATCCACCGGGACTAGCGGGACCTACGAGCAGTACTTC. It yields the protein CSAGSTGTSGTYEQYF.

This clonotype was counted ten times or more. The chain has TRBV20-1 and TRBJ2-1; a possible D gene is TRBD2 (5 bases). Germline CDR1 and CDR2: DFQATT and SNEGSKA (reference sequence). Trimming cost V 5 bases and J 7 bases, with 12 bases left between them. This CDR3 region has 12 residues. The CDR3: CSARILANEQFF. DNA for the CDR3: TGCAGTGCTCGCATTCTAGCTAATGAGCAGTTCTTC.

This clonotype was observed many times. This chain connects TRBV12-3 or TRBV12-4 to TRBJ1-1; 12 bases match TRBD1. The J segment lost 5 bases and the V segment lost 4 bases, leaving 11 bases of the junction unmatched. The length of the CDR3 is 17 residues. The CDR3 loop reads CASSSRDRGLLVTEAFF. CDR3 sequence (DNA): TGTGCCAGCAGTTCCCGGGACAGGGGGCTTCTGGTGACTGAAGCTTTCTTT.

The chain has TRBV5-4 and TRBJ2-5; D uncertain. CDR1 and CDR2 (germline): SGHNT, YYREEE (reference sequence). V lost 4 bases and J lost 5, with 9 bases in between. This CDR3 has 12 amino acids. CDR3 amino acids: CASSPDGETQYF. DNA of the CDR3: TGTGCCAGCAGCCCGGATGGGGAGACCCAGTACTTC.

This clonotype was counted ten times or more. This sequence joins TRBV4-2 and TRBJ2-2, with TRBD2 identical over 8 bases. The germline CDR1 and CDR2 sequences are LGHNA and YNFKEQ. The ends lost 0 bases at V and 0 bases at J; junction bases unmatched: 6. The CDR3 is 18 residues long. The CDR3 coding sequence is TGTGCCAGCAGCCAAGAGCTGGTAGCGGGAACGAACACCGGGGAGCTGTTTTTT. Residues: CASSQELVAGTNTGELFF.